This TCR beta chain was profiled in a study of T cell responses to AZD1222 COVID-19 vaccine. Germline loops: CDR1 SGHTA, CDR2 FQGNSA. V lost 1 base and J lost 0, with 7 bases in between. CDR3 length: 15 residues. Overall study results and limits: The number of AZD1222 recipients seropositive at baseline was only 6 or 7. Spike-specific TCR breadth and depth were elevated following two AZD1222 doses.

Sequencing used immunoSEQ multiplex PCR; TCRdb keeps in-frame clones, though not all of them. Among about 94,000 clones, 88% were seen once, and the ten largest hold about an eighth. Notes on this clone: Its antigen is unidentified.

V gene TRBV7-2 combines with J gene TRBJ2-4, with a tentative D call TRBD1 (6 bases). The specimen comprised peripheral blood, sampled 28 days after the second AZD1222 dose. The origin of this receptor is an adult who received the AZD1222 COVID-19 vaccine. In nucleotides, the CDR3 is TGTGCCAGCAGCTTAGTAGGGGGAGCCAAAAACATTCAGTACTTC. This translates into CASSLVGGAKNIQYF.